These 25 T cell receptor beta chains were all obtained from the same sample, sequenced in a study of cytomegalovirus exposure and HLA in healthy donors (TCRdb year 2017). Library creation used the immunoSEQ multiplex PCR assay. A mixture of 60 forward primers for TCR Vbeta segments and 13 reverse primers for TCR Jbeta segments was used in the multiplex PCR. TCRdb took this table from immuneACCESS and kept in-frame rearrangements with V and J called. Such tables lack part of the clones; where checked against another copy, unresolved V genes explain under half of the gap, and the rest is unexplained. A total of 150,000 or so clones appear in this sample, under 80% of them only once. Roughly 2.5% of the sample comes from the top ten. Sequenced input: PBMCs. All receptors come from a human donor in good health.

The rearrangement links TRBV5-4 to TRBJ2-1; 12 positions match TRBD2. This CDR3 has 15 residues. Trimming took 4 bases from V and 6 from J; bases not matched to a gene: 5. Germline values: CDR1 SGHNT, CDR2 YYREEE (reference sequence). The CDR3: CASSPSGGAFNEQFF. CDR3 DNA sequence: TGTGCCAGCAGCCCTAGCGGGGGGGCATTCAATGAGCAGTTCTTC.

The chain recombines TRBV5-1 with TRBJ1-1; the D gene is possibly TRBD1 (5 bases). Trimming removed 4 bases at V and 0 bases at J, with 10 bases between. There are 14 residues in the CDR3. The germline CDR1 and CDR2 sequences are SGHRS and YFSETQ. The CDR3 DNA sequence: TGCGCCAGCAGCCCCAGGGATTTGAACACTGAAGCTTTCTTT. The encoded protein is CASSPRDLNTEAFF.

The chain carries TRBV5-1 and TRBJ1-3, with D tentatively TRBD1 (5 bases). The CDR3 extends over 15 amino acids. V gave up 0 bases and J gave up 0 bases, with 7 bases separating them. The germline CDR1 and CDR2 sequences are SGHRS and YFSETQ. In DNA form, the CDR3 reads TGCGCCAGCAGCTTGGGACAGTCCTCTGGAAACACCATATATTTT. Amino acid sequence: CASSLGQSSGNTIYF.

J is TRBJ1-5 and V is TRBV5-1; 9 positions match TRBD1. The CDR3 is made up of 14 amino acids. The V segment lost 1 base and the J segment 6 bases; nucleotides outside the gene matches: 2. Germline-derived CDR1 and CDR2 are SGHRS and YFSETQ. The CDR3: CASSLTGGGQPQHF. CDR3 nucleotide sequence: TGCGCCAGCAGCTTGACAGGGGGCGGTCAGCCCCAGCATTTT.

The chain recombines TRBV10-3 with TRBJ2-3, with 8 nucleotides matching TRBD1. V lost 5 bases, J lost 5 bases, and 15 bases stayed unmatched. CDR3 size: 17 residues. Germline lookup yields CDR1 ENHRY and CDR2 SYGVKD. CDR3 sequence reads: CAISRSATGDVRDTQYF. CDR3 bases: TGTGCCATCAGTAGGTCAGCGACAGGGGACGTGAGAGATACGCAGTATTTT.

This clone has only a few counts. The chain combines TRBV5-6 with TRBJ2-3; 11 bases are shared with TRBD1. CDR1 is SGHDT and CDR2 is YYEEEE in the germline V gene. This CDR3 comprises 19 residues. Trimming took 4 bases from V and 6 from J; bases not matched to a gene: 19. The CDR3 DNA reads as TGTGCCAGCAGCCCGGTCCCGGGACAGGGGGAAGAGGAGTTGGATACGCAGTATTTT. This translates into CASSPVPGQGEEELDTQYF.

DNA of the CDR3: TGCGCCAGCAGACCCGGGGAAGGGTTCTACAATGAGCAGTTCTTC. This sequence encodes CASRPGEGFYNEQFF. This chain uses TRBV5-1 with TRBJ2-1, with a tentative D call TRBD2 (5 bases). CDR1 is SGHRS, CDR2 YFSETQ, per germline. The CDR3 loop spans 15 amino acids. V was trimmed by 5 bases and J by 3 bases, leaving 15 bases between them. The full variable domain, rest sourced from reference TRBV5-1 and TRBJ2-1, is KAGVTQTPRYLIKTRGQQVTLSCSPISGHRSVSWYQQTPGQGLQFLFEYFSETQRNKGNFPGRFSGRQFSNSRSEMNVSTLELGDSALYLCASRPGEGFYNEQFFGPGTRLTVL.

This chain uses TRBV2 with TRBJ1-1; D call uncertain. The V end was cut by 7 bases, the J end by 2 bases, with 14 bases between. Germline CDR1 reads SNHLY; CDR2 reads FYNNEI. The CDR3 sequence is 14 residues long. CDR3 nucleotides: TGTGCCAGCACCCCTGGGCGGGGTAACACTGAAGCTTTCTTT. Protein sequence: CASTPGRGNTEAFF.

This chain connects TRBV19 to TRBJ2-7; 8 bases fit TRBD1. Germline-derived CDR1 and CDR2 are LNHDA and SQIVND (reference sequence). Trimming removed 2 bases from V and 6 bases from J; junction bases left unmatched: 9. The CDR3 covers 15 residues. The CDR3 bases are TGTGCCAGTAGTATATCAGGACAGGGTCGGGGCGAGCAGTACTTC. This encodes CASSISGQGRGEQYF.

Written as DNA, the CDR3 is TGTGCCAGCAGCGATCGACAGGGAGGTATCGGGGAGCTGTTTTTT. It encodes CASSDRQGGIGELFF. The chain uses TRBV6-1 and TRBJ2-2, with TRBD1 as a possible D gene (7 bases). V lost 6 bases and J 7 bases, leaving 18 bases between the germline ends. The CDR3 is 15 residues long. Germline CDR1 MNHNS, CDR2 SASEGT.

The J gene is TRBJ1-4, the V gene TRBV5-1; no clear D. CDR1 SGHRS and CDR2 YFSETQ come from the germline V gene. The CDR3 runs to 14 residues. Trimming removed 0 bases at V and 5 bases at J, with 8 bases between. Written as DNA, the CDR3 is TGCGCCAGCAGCTTGGCGGCAGGAAATGAAAAACTGTTTTTT. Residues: CASSLAAGNEKLFF. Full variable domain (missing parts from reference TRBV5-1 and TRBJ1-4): KAGVTQTPRYLIKTRGQQVTLSCSPISGHRSVSWYQQTPGQGLQFLFEYFSETQRNKGNFPGRFSGRQFSNSRSEMNVSTLELGDSALYLCASSLAAGNEKLFFGSGTQLSVL.

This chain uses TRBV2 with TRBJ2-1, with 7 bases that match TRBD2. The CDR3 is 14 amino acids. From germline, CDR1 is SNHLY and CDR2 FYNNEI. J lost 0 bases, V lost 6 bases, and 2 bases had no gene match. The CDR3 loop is CASSPSGSYNEQFF. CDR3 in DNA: TGTGCCAGCAGCCCTAGCGGCTCCTACAATGAGCAGTTCTTC.

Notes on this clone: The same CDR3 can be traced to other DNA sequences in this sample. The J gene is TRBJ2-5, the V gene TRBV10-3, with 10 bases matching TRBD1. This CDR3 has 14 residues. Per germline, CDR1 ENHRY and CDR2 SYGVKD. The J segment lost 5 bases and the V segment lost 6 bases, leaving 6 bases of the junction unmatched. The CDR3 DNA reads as TGTGCCATCAGGGCCGGGACAGGGGAGGAGACCCAGTACTTC. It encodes CAIRAGTGEETQYF.

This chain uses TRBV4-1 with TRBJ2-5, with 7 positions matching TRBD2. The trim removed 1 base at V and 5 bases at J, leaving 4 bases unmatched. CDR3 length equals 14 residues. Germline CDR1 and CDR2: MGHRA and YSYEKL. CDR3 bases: TGCGCCAGCAGCCAAGCGGACGGGGGGGAGACCCAGTACTTC. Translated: CASSQADGGETQYF.

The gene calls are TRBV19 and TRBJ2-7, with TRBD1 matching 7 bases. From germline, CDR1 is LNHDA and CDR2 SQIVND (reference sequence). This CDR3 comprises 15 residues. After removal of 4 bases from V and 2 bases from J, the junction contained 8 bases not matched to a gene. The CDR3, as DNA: TGTGCCAGTAGTACCCAAATCGGGACAGCCTACGAGCAGTACTTC. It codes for CASSTQIGTAYEQYF.

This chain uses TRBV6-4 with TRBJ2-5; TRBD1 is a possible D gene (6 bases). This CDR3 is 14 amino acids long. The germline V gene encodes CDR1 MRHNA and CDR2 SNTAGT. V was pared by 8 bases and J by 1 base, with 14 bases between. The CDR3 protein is CASVHRDLQETQYF. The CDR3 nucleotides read TGTGCCAGCGTACACAGGGACCTCCAAGAGACCCAGTACTTC.

The CDR3 DNA reads TGTGCCAGTAGCTCCCCCCGAGCCTCTCTTTACAATGAGCAGTTCTTC. Its protein is CASSSPRASLYNEQFF. This sequence joins TRBV19 and TRBJ2-1, with D hard to call. CDR1 and CDR2 (germline): LNHDA, SQIVND (reference sequence). The V end was cut by 6 bases, the J end by 4 bases, with 19 bases between. This CDR3 contains 16 residues. Drawing the rest from reference TRBV19 and TRBJ2-1, the complete variable domain is DGGITQSPKYLFRKEGQNVTLSCEQNLNHDAMYWYRQDPGQGLRLIYYSQIVNDFQKGDIAEGYSVSREKKESFPLTVTSAQKNPTAFYLCASSSPRASLYNEQFFGPGTRLTVL.

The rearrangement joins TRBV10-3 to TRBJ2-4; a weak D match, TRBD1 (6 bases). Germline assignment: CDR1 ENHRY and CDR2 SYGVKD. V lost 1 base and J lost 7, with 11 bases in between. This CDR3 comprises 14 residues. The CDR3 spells CAISEWGPPNIQYF. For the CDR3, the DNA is TGTGCCATCAGTGAGTGGGGGCCCCCTAACATTCAGTACTTC.

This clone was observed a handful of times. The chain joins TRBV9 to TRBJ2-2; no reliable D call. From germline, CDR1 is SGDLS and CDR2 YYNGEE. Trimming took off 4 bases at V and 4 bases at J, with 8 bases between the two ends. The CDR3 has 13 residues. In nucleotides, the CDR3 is TGTGCCAGCAGCCCTCTCAGCACCGGGGAGCTGTTTTTT. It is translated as CASSPLSTGELFF.

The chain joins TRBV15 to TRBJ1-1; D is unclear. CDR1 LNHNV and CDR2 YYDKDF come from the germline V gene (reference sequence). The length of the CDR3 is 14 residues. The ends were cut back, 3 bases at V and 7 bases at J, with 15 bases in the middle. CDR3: CATSSNLVSFEAFF. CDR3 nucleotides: TGTGCCACCAGCAGCAACCTGGTTAGTTTTGAAGCTTTCTTT.

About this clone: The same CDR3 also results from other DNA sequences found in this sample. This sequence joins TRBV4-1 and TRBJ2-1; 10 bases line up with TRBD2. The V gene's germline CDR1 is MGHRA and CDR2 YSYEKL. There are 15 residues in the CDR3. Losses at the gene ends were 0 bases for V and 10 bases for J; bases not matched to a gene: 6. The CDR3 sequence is CASSQDPSGGNEQFF. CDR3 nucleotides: TGCGCCAGCAGCCAAGATCCTAGCGGGGGAAACGAGCAGTTCTTC.

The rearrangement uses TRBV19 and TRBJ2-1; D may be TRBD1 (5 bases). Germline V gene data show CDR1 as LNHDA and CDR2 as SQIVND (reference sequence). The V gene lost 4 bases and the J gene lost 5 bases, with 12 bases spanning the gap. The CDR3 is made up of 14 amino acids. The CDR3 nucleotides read TGTGCCAGTAGTAGCCTAGGGGCCCACAATGAGCAGTTCTTC. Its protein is CASSSLGAHNEQFF.

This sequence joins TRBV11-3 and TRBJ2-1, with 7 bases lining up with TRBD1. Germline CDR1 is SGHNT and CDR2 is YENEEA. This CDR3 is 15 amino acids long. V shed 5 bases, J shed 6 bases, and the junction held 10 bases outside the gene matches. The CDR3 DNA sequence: TGTGCCAGCAGCCATACAGGGGTCCGCAGCAATGAGCAGTTCTTC. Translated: CASSHTGVRSNEQFF.

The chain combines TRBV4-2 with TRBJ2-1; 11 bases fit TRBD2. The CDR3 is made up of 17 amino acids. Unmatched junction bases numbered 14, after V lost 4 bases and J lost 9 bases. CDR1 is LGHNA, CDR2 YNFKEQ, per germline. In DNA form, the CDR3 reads TGTGCCAGCAGCCCATGGCTAGCGGGGGGTACAATGGGTGAGCAGTTCTTC. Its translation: CASSPWLAGGTMGEQFF.

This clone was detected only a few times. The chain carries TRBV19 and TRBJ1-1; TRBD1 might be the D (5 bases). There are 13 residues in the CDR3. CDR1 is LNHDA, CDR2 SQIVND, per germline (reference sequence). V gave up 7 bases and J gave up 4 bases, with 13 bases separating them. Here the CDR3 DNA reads TGTGCCAGTACGACGGACACGGGCACTGAAGCTTTCTTT. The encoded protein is CASTTDTGTEAFF.